These 2 T cell receptor beta chains share one sample of origin, sequenced in a study of Ad26.COV2.S vaccination and SARS-CoV-2 variants. The treatment denotes: some 20 received Ad26.COV2.S at low or high dose, single or two shots; 5 received placebo; per-sample allocation not given. Sampling was done on day 63 after the first vaccine or placebo injection. Data came from immunoSEQ multiplex PCR; TCRdb stores just in-frame clones and leaves some out. The sample lists about 330,000 clones; 90% were seen once. Sequencing used peripheral blood, obtained in a trial of Ad26.COV2.S vaccine versus placebo. Every receptor here comes from a person between 18 and 65 years old who received the Ad26.COV2.S COVID-19 vaccine or a placebo.

The chain is built from TRBV7-9 and TRBJ2-7; TRBD1 is a possible D gene (6 bases). The V end was cut by 4 bases, the J end by 0 bases, with 13 bases between. Germline V gene sequence: CDR1 SEHNR, CDR2 FQNEAQ (reference sequence). The CDR3 has 15 residues. Here the CDR3 reads CASSWAGASSYEQYV. The CDR3 DNA follows: TGTGCCAGCAGCTGGGCAGGGGCGAGCTCCTACGAGCAGTACGTC.

For this clone: This CDR3 is also generated by other DNA sequences in the sample. The rearrangement uses TRBV3-1 (or the pseudogene TRBV3-2) and TRBJ1-2; D may be TRBD1 (6 bases). The V gene's germline CDR1 is LGHDT and CDR2 YNNKEL (reference sequence). Trimming left V 0 bases short and J 5 bases short, with 10 bases between. This CDR3 has 14 residues. The CDR3 is CASSQDGGGYGYTF. In DNA form, the CDR3 reads TGTGCCAGCAGCCAAGATGGGGGCGGGTATGGCTACACCTTC.